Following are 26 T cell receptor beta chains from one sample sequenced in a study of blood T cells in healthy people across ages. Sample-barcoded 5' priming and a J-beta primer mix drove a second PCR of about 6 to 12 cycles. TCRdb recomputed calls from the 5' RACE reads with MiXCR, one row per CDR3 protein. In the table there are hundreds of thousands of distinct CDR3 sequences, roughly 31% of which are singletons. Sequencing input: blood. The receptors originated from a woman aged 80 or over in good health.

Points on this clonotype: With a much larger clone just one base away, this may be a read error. The CDR3 sequence is CASSLWSRTNEKPFF. The CDR3 DNA is TGTGCCAGCAGCTTATGGTCCAGGACTAATGAAAAACCGTTTTTT. The genes are TRBV7-2 and TRBJ1-4; D is unresolved. The CDR3 is 15 residues long. The germline V gene encodes CDR1 SGHTA and CDR2 FQGNSA.

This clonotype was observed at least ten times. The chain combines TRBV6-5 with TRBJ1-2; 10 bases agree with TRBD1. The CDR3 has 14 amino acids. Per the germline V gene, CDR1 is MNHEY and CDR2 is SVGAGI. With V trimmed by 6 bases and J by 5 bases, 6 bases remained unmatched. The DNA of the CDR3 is TGTGCCAGCAGGACGGGACAGGGGACGTATGGCTACACCTTC. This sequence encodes CASRTGQGTYGYTF.

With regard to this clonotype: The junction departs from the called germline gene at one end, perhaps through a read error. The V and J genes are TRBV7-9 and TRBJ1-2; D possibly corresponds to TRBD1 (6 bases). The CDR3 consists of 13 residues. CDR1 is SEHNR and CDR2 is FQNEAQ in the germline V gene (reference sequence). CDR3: CANSLGQFNGYTF. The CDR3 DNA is TGTGCCAACAGCTTAGGACAGTTTAATGGCTACACCTTC.

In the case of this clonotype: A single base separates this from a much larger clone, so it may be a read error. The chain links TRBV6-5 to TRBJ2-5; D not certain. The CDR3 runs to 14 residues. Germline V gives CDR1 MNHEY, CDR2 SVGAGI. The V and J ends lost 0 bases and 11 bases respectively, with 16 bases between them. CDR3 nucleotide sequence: TGTGCCAGCAGTTACTCGAATGGTTACAATGAGCAGTACTTC. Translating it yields CASSYSNGYNEQYF.

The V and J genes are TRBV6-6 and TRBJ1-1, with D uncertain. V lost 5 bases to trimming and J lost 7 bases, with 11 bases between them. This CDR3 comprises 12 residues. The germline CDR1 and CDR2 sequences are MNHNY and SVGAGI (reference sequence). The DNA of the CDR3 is TGTGCCAGCAGTACGAAAGGGTATGAAGCTTTCTTT. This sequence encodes CASSTKGYEAFF.

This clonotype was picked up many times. The CDR3 here is CASRLFARSYEQYF. CDR3 DNA sequence: TGTGCCAGCCGACTTTTTGCCAGGTCCTACGAGCAGTACTTC. This rearrangement joins TRBV6-5 to TRBJ2-7, with D hard to call. Germline CDR1 MNHEY, CDR2 SVGAGI. The length of the CDR3 is 14 residues. Deletions cut 8 bases from V and 1 base from J, with 15 bases between.

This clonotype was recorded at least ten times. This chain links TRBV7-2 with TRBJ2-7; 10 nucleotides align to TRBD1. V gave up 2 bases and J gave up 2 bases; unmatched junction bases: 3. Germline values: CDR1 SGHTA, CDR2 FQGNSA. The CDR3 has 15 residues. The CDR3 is CASSLRQGATYEQYF. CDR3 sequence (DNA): TGTGCCAGCAGCTTACGACAGGGGGCTACCTACGAGCAGTACTTC.

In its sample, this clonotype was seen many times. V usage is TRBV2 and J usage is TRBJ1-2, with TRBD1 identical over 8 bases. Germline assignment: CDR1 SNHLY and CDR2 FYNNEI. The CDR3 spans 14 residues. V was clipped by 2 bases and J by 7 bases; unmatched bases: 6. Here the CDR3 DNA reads TGTGCCAGCAGTGAACGGACAGGGTTTATTGGCTACACCTTC. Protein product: CASSERTGFIGYTF.

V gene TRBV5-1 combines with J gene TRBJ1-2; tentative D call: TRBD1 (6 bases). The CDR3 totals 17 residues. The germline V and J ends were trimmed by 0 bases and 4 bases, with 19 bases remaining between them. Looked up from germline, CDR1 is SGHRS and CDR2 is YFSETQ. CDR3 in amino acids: CASSLAGNRDISYGYTF. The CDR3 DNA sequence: TGCGCCAGCAGCTTGGCAGGCAATCGGGACATTAGCTATGGCTACACCTTC.

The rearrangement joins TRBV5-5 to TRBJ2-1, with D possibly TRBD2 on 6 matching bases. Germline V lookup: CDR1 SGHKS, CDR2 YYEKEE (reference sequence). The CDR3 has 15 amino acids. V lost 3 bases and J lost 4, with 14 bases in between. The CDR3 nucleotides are TGTGCCAGCAGCTCCGGGGACGGGGGTTACAATGAGCAGTTCTTC. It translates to CASSSGDGGYNEQFF.

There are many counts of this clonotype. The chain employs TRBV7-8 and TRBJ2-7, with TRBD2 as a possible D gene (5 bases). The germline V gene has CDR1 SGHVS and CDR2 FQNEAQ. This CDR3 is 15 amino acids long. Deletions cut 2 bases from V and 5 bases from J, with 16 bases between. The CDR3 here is CASSLMSGHGNEQYF. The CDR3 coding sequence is TGTGCCAGCAGCTTAATGAGCGGCCACGGGAACGAGCAGTACTTC.

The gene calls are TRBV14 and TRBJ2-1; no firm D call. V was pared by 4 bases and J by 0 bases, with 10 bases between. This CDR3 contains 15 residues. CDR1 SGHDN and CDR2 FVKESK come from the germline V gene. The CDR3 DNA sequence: TGTGCCAGCAGCCGTGTATGGGGCTCCTACAATGAGCAGTTCTTC. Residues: CASSRVWGSYNEQFF.

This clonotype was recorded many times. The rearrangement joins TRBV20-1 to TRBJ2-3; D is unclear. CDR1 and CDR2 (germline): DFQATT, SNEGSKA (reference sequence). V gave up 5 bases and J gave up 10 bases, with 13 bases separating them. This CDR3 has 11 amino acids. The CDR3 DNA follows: TGCAGTGCTGACGACACCCTAGCGCAGTATTTT. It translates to CSADDTLAQYF.

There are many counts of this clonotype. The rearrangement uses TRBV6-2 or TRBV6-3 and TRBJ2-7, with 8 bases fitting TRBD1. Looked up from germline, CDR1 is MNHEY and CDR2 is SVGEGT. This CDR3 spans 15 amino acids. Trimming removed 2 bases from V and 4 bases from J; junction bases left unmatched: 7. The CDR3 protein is CASSYAGQVPYEQYF. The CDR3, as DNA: TGTGCCAGCAGTTACGCGGGACAGGTACCGTACGAGCAGTACTTC.

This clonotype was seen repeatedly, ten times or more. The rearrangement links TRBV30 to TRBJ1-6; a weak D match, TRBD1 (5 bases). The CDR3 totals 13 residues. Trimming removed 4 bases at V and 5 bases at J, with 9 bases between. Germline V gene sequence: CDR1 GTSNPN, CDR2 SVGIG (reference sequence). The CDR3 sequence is CAWTSGDNSPLHF. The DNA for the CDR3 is TGTGCCTGGACCTCGGGGGATAATTCACCCCTCCACTTT.

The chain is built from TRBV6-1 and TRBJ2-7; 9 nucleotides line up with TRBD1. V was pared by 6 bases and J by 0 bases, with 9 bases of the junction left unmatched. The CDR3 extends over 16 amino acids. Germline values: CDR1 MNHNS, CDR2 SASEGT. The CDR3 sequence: CASRYTGGWGSYEQYF. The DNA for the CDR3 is TGTGCCAGCAGGTATACAGGGGGCTGGGGCTCCTACGAGCAGTACTTC.

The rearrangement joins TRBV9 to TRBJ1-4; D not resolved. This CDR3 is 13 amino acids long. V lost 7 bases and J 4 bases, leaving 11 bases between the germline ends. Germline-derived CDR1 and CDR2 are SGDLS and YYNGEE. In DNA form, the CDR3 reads TGTGCCAGCCGGCCGGGTATTAATGAAAAACTGTTTTTT. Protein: CASRPGINEKLFF.

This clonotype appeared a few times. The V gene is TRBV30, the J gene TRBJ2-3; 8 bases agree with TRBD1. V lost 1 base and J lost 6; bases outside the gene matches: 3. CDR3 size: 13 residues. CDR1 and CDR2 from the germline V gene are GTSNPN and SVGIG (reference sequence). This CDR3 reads CAWSGTGYDTQYF. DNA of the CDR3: TGTGCCTGGAGTGGGACAGGGTATGATACGCAGTATTTT.

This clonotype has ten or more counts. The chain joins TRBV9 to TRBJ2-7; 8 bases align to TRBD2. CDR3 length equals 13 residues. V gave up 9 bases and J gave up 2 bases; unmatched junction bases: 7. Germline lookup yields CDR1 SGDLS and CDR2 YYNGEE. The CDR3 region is CATAPGGTYEQYF. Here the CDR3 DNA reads TGTGCCACCGCCCCGGGAGGGACCTACGAGCAGTACTTC.

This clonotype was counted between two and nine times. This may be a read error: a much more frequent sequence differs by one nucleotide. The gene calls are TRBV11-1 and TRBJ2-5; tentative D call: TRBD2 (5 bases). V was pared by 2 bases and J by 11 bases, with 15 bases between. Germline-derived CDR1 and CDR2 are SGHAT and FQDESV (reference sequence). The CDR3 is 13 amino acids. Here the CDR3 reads CASSLNALREQYF. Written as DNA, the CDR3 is TGTGCCAGCAGCTTAAACGCCCTAAGGGAGCAGTACTTC.

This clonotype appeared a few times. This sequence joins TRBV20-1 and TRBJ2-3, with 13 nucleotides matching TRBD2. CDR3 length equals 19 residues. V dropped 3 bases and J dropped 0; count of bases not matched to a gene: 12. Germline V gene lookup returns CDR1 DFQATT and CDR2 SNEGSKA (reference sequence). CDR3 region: CSARSIAGTSGASTDTQYF. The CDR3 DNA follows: TGCAGTGCTAGGTCTATTGCCGGGACTAGCGGGGCCAGCACAGATACGCAGTATTTT.

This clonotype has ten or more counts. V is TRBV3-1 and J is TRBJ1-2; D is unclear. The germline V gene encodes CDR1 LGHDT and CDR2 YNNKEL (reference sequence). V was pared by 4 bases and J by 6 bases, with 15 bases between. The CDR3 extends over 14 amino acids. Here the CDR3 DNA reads TGTGCCAGCAGCCCCGGGGTCTCTGCAGATGGCTACACCTTC. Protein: CASSPGVSADGYTF.

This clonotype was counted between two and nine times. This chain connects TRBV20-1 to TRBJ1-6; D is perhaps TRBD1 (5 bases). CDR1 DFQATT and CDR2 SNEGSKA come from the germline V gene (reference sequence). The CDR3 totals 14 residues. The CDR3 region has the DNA TGCAGCTGGAGAATTTCGGGGCAAGGGTCACCCCTCCACTTT. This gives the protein CSWRISGQGSPLHF.

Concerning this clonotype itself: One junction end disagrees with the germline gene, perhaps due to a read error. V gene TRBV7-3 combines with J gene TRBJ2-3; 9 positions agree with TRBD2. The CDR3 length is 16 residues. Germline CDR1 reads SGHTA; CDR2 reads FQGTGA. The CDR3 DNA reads TGTGCCAGCAACTTAAGAGCGGGGGGTACCAGGGATACGCAGTATTTT. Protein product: CASNLRAGGTRDTQYF.

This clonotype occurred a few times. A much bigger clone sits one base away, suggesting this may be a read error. The CDR3 DNA reads TGTACCAGCAGCAAAAGAGGCCCGAGCTCTGGGGCCAACGTCCTGACTTTC. This encodes CTSSKRGPSSGANVLTF. The chain couples TRBV7-3 to TRBJ2-6, with D uncertain. CDR3 length: 17 amino acids. Per germline, CDR1 SGHTA and CDR2 FQGTGA.

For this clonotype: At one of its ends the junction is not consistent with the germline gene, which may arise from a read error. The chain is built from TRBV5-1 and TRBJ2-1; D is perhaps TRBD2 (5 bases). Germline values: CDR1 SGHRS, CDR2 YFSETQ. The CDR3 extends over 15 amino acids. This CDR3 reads CASSLDGSSYNKQFF. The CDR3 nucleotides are TGCGCCAGCAGCTTGGATGGGAGCTCCTACAATAAGCAGTTCTTC.